This passage covers 30 T cell receptor beta chains from one sample sequenced in a study of OX40 agonist ivuxolimab in advanced cancers. Measured with immunoSEQ multiplex PCR; TCRdb has only the in-frame clones, and not every one. Counted here are about 79,000 clones, approximately 94% occurring once; the ten biggest clones make up over 8.5%. Source: CD4+ or CD8+ T cells sorted from blood, taken in a trial of the OX40 agonist ivuxolimab. The receptors here all came from an adult with an advanced solid tumor such as melanoma, head and neck, liver or kidney cancer.

V usage is TRBV9 and J usage is TRBJ1-1; D perhaps matches TRBD1 (5 bases). V was shortened by 0 bases and J by 5 bases, with 17 bases between the two germline ends. This CDR3 is built from 16 residues. Germline V gene lookup returns CDR1 SGDLS and CDR2 YYNGEE. The CDR3 sequence is CASSVARDSGRTEAFF. The CDR3 bases are TGTGCCAGCAGCGTAGCGAGGGACTCCGGGAGAACTGAAGCTTTCTTT.

The chain recombines TRBV4-3 with TRBJ2-7, with TRBD1 matching 7 bases. V was pared by 0 bases and J by 2 bases, with 13 bases of the junction left unmatched. Per the germline V gene, CDR1 is LGHNA and CDR2 is YSLEER. The CDR3 is 18 residues long. The CDR3 region has the DNA TGCGCCAGCAGCCAAGACCGAATGGGAACAGGGGCTGCCTACGAGCAGTACTTC. Protein product: CASSQDRMGTGAAYEQYF.

The gene calls are TRBV5-6 and TRBJ2-7; no reliable D call. V shed 0 bases and J shed 2 bases, with 9 bases lying between them. The length of the CDR3 is 14 residues. In germline, CDR1 is SGHDT, CDR2 YYEEEE. CDR3 amino acids: CASSLELDAYEQYF. DNA for the CDR3: TGTGCCAGCAGCTTGGAGCTGGACGCCTACGAGCAGTACTTC.

The chain couples TRBV9 to TRBJ2-5, with TRBD2 identical over 7 bases. The CDR3 is 15 residues long. CDR1 is SGDLS and CDR2 is YYNGEE in the germline V gene. With V trimmed by 2 bases and J by 1 base, 5 bases remained unmatched. The CDR3 sequence: CASSVGGRGQETQYF. The CDR3, as DNA: TGTGCCAGCAGCGTCGGGGGGAGGGGCCAAGAGACCCAGTACTTC.

The chain uses TRBV19 and TRBJ2-1; D gene uncertain. V was shortened by 7 bases and J by 0 bases, with 7 bases between the two germline ends. Germline V gives CDR1 LNHDA, CDR2 SQIVND (reference sequence). The CDR3 runs 13 residues. The CDR3 DNA reads as TGTGCCAGTACCACGAGCTCCTACAATGAGCAGTTCTTC. Translated, it gives CASTTSSYNEQFF.

This chain links TRBV7-9 with TRBJ1-4; 8 bases map to TRBD1. Germline values: CDR1 SEHNR, CDR2 FQNEAQ (reference sequence). V was clipped by 5 bases and J by 7 bases; unmatched bases: 9. The CDR3 consists of 15 residues. The chain's CDR3 is CASSTTDRESEKLFF. CDR3 sequence (DNA): TGTGCCAGCAGCACGACGGACAGGGAGAGTGAAAAACTGTTTTTT.

The chain joins TRBV28 to TRBJ2-7; the match to TRBD2 covers 7 bases. The CDR3 has 17 residues. V trimming: 5 bases; J trimming: 2 bases; junction bases outside the gene matches: 15. Germline-derived CDR1 and CDR2 are MDHEN and SYDVKM. CDR3: CASSIPGPLAATYEQYF. The CDR3 DNA follows: TGTGCCAGCAGTATTCCCGGTCCCCTAGCGGCCACCTACGAGCAGTACTTC.

This clone showed up just once. The CDR3 nucleotides read TGTGCCAGCAGTACCCCCTTTTGGGACAGAAGTAGCACAGATACGCAGTATTTT. This translates into CASSTPFWDRSSTDTQYF. The chain uses TRBV28 and TRBJ2-3; 7 nucleotides match TRBD1. CDR1 is MDHEN, CDR2 SYDVKM, per germline. The length of the CDR3 is 18 residues. V was pared by 5 bases and J by 0 bases, with 14 bases of the junction left unmatched.

The rearrangement joins TRBV13 to TRBJ2-1; TRBD2 agrees at 12 bases. Germline loops: CDR1 PRHDT, CDR2 FYEKMQ (reference sequence). Germline trimming cut 2 bases from V and 9 bases from J; bases unmatched to any gene: 8. CDR3 size: 16 residues. CDR3 bases: TGTGCCAGCAGCTTATCTACTAGCGGGAGGACGGGTGAGCAGTTCTTC. Its protein is CASSLSTSGRTGEQFF.

The CDR3 DNA reads as TGTGCCAGTAGTCTCGGGACATACAGCTCTGGGGCCAACGTCCTGACTTTC. Translated: CASSLGTYSSGANVLTF. J is TRBJ2-6 and V is TRBV19; tentatively, D is TRBD1 (6 bases). Germline CDR1 LNHDA, CDR2 SQIVND (reference sequence). The ends were cut back, 5 bases at V and 0 bases at J, with 14 bases in the middle. CDR3 size: 17 residues.

V and J are TRBV18 and TRBJ1-3, with 12 bases aligning to TRBD1. The length of the CDR3 is 19 residues. Germline trimming cut 5 bases from V and 2 bases from J; bases unmatched to any gene: 13. CDR1 is KGHSH and CDR2 is LQKENI in the germline V gene. CDR3 in amino acids: CASSAERDRGPSAGNTIYF. The CDR3 DNA sequence: TGTGCCAGCTCAGCCGAGAGGGACAGGGGGCCATCGGCTGGAAACACCATATATTTT.

The gene calls are TRBV29-1 and TRBJ1-6; D is ambiguous. V lost 0 bases, J lost 16 bases, and 10 bases lay in between. CDR3 size: 11 residues. Germline V CDR1 and CDR2: SQVTM, ANQGSEA. The CDR3 spells CSVEDSLGLHF. CDR3 nucleotide sequence: TGCAGCGTTGAAGATAGTCTGGGACTCCACTTT.

This rearrangement joins TRBV12-1 to TRBJ1-6; whether TRBD1, the table's D call, matches the DNA was not checked. TRBV12-1 is flagged as a pseudogene. The CDR3 sequence is 17 residues long. The CDR3 DNA reads as TGTGCCAGCAGCGTGGACATGCATAGCTCCTATAATTCACCCCTCCACTTT. Its protein product is CASSVDMHSSYNSPLHF.

The genes are TRBV19 and TRBJ2-1; 7 bases fit TRBD1. This CDR3 has 13 amino acids. Germline V gene data show CDR1 as LNHDA and CDR2 as SQIVND (reference sequence). J lost 7 bases, V lost 2 bases, and 2 bases had no gene match. The CDR3 DNA is TGTGCCAGTAGTATAACAGGGGAGAATGAGCAGTTCTTC. Amino acids: CASSITGENEQFF.

The rearrangement links TRBV4-1 to TRBJ2-6, with a possible D match to TRBD1 (5 bases). The CDR3 has 14 residues. Germline CDR1 is MGHRA and CDR2 is YSYEKL. V was shortened by 7 bases and J by 2 bases, with 9 bases between the two germline ends. CDR3 in DNA: TGCGCCAGCACACAGGCCCCTGGGGCCAACGTCCTGACTTTC. This gives the protein CASTQAPGANVLTF.

The V gene is TRBV7-9, the J gene TRBJ1-3, with D hard to call. The CDR3 loop spans 14 amino acids. Trimming left V 4 bases short and J 1 base short, with 8 bases between. Per germline, CDR1 SEHNR and CDR2 FQNEAQ (reference sequence). CDR3: CASSSQRSGNTIYF. The CDR3 coding sequence is TGTGCCAGCAGCTCACAGCGATCTGGAAACACCATATATTTT.

The V and J genes are TRBV5-1 and TRBJ1-3; possibly TRBD1 for D (5 bases). Trimming left V 0 bases short and J 3 bases short, with 13 bases between. The CDR3 length is 16 residues. CDR1 is SGHRS, CDR2 YFSETQ, per germline. CDR3 protein: CASSLGGSADGNTIYF. In DNA, the CDR3 is TGCGCCAGCAGCTTGGGGGGGTCAGCGGATGGAAACACCATATATTTT.

The chain has TRBV11-2 and TRBJ2-2, with 8 positions matching TRBD1. The CDR3 spans 14 residues. Per germline, CDR1 SGHAT and CDR2 FQNNGV. V lost 1 base to trimming and J lost 15 bases; unmatched junction nucleotides: 10. CDR3 loop: CASSLVMLQGVVFF. CDR3 nucleotide sequence: TGTGCCAGCAGCTTAGTGATGTTACAGGGGGTGGTGTTTTTT.

V gene TRBV6-5 combines with J gene TRBJ2-7, with TRBD2 matching 8 bases. The junction had 5 bases not matched to a gene; V was cut back by 5 bases and J by 2 bases. The CDR3 sequence is 14 residues long. The germline gives CDR1 MNHEY, CDR2 SVGAGI. This CDR3 is CASSPDGGAYEQYF. In nucleotides, the CDR3 is TGTGCCAGCAGTCCCGACGGGGGGGCCTACGAGCAGTACTTC.

V is TRBV23-1 and J is TRBJ2-7; TRBD1 matches 9 bases. TRBV23-1 is an ORF; its function is uncertain. V was clipped by 4 bases and J by 5 bases; unmatched bases: 6. This CDR3 region has 14 residues. This chain's CDR3 is CASSRPGQGDEQYF. The CDR3 coding sequence is TGCGCCAGCAGTCGCCCGGGACAGGGTGACGAGCAGTACTTC.

The rearrangement joins TRBV12-2 to TRBJ2-3; TRBD1 is the table's D call, not checked against the DNA. TRBV12-2 is reported as a pseudogene. There are 14 residues in the CDR3. CDR3 protein: CASRLSAQVPTQYF. The DNA for the CDR3 is TGTGCAAGTCGCTTAAGCGCACAGGTCCCGACGCAGTATTTT.

The chain carries TRBV2 and TRBJ2-2; D unclear. Deletions cut 3 bases from V and 2 bases from J, with 16 bases between. The length of the CDR3 is 17 residues. The germline V gene encodes CDR1 SNHLY and CDR2 FYNNEI. In nucleotides, the CDR3 is TGTGCCAGCAGTGATTCCGCACTCTTGGCAAACACCGGGGAGCTGTTTTTT. It is translated as CASSDSALLANTGELFF.

V is TRBV5-5 and J is TRBJ2-1; D gene unclear. CDR1 and CDR2 (germline): SGHKS, YYEKEE (reference sequence). The CDR3 sequence is 14 residues long. Trimming took 5 bases from V and 6 from J, leaving 15 bases between them. The CDR3 DNA follows: TGTGCCAGCAGTTCCGTACCGATTATCAATGAGCAGTTCTTC. It encodes CASSSVPIINEQFF.

The chain has TRBV27 and TRBJ1-1; D not resolved. The length of the CDR3 is 12 residues. Trimming took 6 bases from V and 1 from J, leaving 6 bases between them. The V gene's germline CDR1 is MNHEY and CDR2 SMNVEV (reference sequence). CDR3 region: CASRGRNTEAFF. DNA for the CDR3: TGTGCCAGCAGGGGCAGGAACACTGAAGCTTTCTTT.

The V gene is TRBV7-7, the J gene TRBJ2-2; weak D call: TRBD2 (6 bases). This CDR3 region has 15 residues. Trimming removed 4 bases from V and 7 bases from J, with 16 bases in between. CDR1 SSHAT and CDR2 FNYEAQ come from the germline V gene (reference sequence). CDR3 loop: CASSSRELANGELFF. In DNA, the CDR3 is TGTGCCAGCAGCTCGCGGGAACTGGCAAACGGGGAGCTGTTTTTT.

V usage is TRBV28 and J usage is TRBJ1-4; D gene ambiguous. CDR1 and CDR2 from the germline V gene are MDHEN and SYDVKM. This CDR3 comprises 13 residues. Trimming removed 6 bases at V and 6 bases at J, with 11 bases between. The CDR3 here is CASRPGTYEKLFF. The CDR3 nucleotides are TGTGCCAGCAGACCTGGAACGTATGAAAAACTGTTTTTT.

This clone has only one observation. The V and J genes are TRBV4-3 and TRBJ2-7; weak D call: TRBD2 (5 bases). In germline, CDR1 is LGHNA, CDR2 YSLEER. This CDR3 region has 14 residues. With 0 bases removed from V and 2 bases from J, the gap between germline ends came to 8 bases. CDR3 sequence reads: CASSQDSDTYEQYF. As DNA, the CDR3 is TGCGCCAGCAGCCAAGATAGCGATACCTACGAGCAGTACTTC.

This clone occurred once. The chain employs TRBV9 and TRBJ1-5, with 7 nucleotides matching TRBD1. The CDR3 loop spans 15 amino acids. Germline V gene lookup returns CDR1 SGDLS and CDR2 YYNGEE. V was pared by 3 bases and J by 1 base, with 4 bases of the junction left unmatched. The CDR3, as DNA: TGTGCCAGCAGCGCCGGGACAGAGAGCAATCAGCCCCAGCATTTT. Amino acid sequence: CASSAGTESNQPQHF.

The chain couples TRBV28 to TRBJ1-1; D may be TRBD1 (5 bases). Per the germline V gene, CDR1 is MDHEN and CDR2 is SYDVKM. Deletions cut 6 bases from V and 2 bases from J, with 13 bases between. The CDR3 has 14 residues. The DNA of the CDR3 is TGTGCCAGCAGCCATCCGGGGGAAAACACTGAAGCTTTCTTT. It codes for CASSHPGENTEAFF. The full variable domain, its missing parts supplied by reference TRBV28 and TRBJ1-1, is DVKVTQSSRYLVKRTGEKVFLECVQDMDHENMFWYRQDPGLGLRLIYFSYDVKMKEKGDIPEGYSVSREKKERFSLILESASTNQTSMYLCASSHPGENTEAFFGQGTRLTVV.

The CDR3 spells CASRSGTGANSPLHF. The CDR3 coding sequence is TGTGCCAGCAGATCCGGGACAGGGGCTAATTCACCCCTCCACTTT. The gene calls are TRBV27 and TRBJ1-6, with 10 bases that match TRBD1. V trimming: 6 bases; J trimming: 6 bases; junction bases outside the gene matches: 5. The CDR3 loop spans 15 amino acids. Germline loops: CDR1 MNHEY, CDR2 SMNVEV (reference sequence).